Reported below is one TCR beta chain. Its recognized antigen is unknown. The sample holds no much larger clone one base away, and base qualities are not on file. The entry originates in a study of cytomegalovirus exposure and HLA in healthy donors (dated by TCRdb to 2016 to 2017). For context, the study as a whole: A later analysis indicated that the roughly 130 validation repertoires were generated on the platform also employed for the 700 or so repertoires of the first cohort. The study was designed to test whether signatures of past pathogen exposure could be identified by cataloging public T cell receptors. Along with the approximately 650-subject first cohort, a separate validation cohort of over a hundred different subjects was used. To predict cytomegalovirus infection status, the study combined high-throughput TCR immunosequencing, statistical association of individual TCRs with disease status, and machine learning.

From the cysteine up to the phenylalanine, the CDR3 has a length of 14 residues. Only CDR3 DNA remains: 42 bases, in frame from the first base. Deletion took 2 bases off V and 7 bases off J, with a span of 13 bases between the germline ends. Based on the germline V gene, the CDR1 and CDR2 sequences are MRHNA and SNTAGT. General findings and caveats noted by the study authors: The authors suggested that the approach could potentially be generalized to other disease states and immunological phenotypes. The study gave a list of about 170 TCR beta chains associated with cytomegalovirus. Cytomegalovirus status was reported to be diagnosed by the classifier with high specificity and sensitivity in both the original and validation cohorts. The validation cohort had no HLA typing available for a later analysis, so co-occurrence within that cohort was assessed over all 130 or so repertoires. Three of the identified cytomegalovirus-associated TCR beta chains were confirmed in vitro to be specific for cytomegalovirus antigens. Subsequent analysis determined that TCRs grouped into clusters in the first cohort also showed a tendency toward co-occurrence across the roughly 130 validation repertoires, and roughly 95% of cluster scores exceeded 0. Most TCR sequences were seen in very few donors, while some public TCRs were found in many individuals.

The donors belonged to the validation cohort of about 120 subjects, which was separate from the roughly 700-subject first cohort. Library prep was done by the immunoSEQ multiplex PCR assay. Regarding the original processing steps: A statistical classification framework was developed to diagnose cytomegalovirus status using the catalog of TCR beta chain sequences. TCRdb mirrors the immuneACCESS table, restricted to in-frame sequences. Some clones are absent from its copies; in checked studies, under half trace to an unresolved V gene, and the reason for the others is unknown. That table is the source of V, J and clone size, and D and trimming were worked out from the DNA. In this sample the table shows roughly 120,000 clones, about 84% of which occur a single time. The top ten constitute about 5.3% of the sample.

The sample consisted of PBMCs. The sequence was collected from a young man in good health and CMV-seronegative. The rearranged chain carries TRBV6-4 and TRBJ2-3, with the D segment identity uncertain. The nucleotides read TGTGCCAGCAGTGACACTACGCACAAGAATACGCAGTATTTT. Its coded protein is CASSDTTHKNTQYF.